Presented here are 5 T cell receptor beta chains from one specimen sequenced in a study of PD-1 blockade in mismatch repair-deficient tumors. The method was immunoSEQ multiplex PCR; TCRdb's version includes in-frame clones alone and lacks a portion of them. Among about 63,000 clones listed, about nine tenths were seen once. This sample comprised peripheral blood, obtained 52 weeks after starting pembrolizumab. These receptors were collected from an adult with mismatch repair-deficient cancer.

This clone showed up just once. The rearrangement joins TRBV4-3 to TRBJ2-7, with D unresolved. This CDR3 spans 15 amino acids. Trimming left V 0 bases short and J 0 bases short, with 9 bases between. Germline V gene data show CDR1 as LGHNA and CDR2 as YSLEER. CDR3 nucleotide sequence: TGCGCCAGCAGCCAAGACCAGACAAGCTCCTACGAGCAGTACTTC. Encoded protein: CASSQDQTSSYEQYF.

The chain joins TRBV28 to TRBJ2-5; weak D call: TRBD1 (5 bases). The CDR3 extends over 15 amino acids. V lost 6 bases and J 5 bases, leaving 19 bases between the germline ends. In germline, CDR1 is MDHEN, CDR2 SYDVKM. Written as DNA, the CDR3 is TGTGCCAGCAGACCTCCGACAGCCCCAAGGGAGACCCAGTACTTC. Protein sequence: CASRPPTAPRETQYF. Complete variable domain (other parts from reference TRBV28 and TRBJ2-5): DVKVTQSSRYLVKRTGEKVFLECVQDMDHENMFWYRQDPGLGLRLIYFSYDVKMKEKGDIPEGYSVSREKKERFSLILESASTNQTSMYLCASRPPTAPRETQYFGPGTRLLVL.

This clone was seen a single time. The CDR3 DNA follows: TGTGCCAGCAGTGAAGATCCCCTTGCTGGATGGGAGACCCAGTACTTC. As protein: CASSEDPLAGWETQYF. J is TRBJ2-5 and V is TRBV6-1; D remains ambiguous. Germline V gene sequence: CDR1 MNHNS, CDR2 SASEGT. V was clipped by 1 base and J by 5 bases, with 17 bases between them. The CDR3 covers 16 residues.

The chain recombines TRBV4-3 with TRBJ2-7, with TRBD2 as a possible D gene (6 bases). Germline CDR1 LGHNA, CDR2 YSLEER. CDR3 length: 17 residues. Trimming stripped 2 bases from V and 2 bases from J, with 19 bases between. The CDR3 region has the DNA TGCGCCAGCAGCCAACGGAGGGATGCGGGAACGCCCTACGAGCAGTACTTC. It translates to CASSQRRDAGTPYEQYF.

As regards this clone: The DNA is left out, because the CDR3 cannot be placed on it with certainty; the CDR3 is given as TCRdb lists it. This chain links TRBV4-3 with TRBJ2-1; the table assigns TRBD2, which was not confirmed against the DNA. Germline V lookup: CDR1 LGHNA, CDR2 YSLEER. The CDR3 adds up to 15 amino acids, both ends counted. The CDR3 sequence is CASSQDQWASGSFFF.